One and the same sample provided the 5 T cell receptor beta chains below, sequenced in a study of cytomegalovirus exposure and HLA in healthy donors. The PCR ran on 60 Vbeta and 13 Jbeta primers. The table came from immunoSEQ multiplex PCR; TCRdb's copy has only in-frame clones and leaves some out. This table has about 130,000 clones, about 82% appearing once. Specimen: PBMCs. These receptors were taken from a boy between 10 and 17 years old in good health and CMV-seronegative.

The chain links TRBV7-2 to TRBJ2-7; 9 bases map to TRBD1. The CDR3 length is 15 residues. V lost 6 bases to trimming and J lost 2 bases; unmatched junction nucleotides: 8. CDR1 and CDR2 from the germline V gene are SGHTA and FQGNSA. The CDR3 nucleotides read TGTGCCAGCAGTTCTGCCGGGACAGGGCCCTACGAGCAGTACTTC. Its translation is CASSSAGTGPYEQYF. Full variable domain (remainder filled in from reference TRBV7-2 and TRBJ2-7): GAGVSQSPSNKVTEKGKDVELRCDPISGHTALYWYRQSLGQGLEFLIYFQGNSAPDKSGLPSDRFSAERTGGSVSTLTIQRTQQEDSAVYLCASSSAGTGPYEQYFGPGTRLTVT.

Written as DNA, the CDR3 is TGTGCCAGCAGGCGCCCCGCAACCGAAGCTTTCTTT. Translated: CASRRPATEAFF. The chain couples TRBV7-9 to TRBJ1-1; unclear D gene. The CDR3 runs 12 residues. Germline V gives CDR1 SEHNR, CDR2 FQNEAQ (reference sequence). V lost 6 bases and J 8 bases, leaving 13 bases between the germline ends.

The rearrangement links TRBV21-1 to TRBJ1-4; the table names TRBD1, a call not compared with the DNA. TRBV21-1 is a listed pseudogene. This CDR3 region has 12 residues. The CDR3 protein is CAGFGTFEKLFF. The CDR3 DNA sequence: TGTGCCGGCTTCGGGACATTCGAGAAACTGTTTTTT.

The chain combines TRBV28 with TRBJ1-1; 7 bases line up with TRBD1. The germline gives CDR1 MDHEN, CDR2 SYDVKM. The CDR3 contains 15 residues. V was pared by 7 bases and J by 0 bases, with 8 bases of the junction left unmatched. The CDR3: CASTLDRLMNTEAFF. DNA of the CDR3: TGTGCCAGCACCTTGGACAGGCTCATGAACACTGAAGCTTTCTTT.

CDR3 DNA sequence: TGTGCCAGTAGTATGGTACGGGCTAGCGGGAGTGGCGGGGAGCTGTTTTTT. This encodes CASSMVRASGSGGELFF. The gene calls are TRBV19 and TRBJ2-2; 10 bases are shared with TRBD2. V trimming: 3 bases; J trimming: 7 bases; junction bases outside the gene matches: 11. Germline CDR1 and CDR2: LNHDA and SQIVND (reference sequence). The CDR3 extends over 17 amino acids.